The 12 T cell receptor beta chains below all came from one sample that was sequenced in a study of glioma-infiltrating T cells after dendritic cell vaccination. Assay: immunoSEQ multiplex PCR; the TCRdb copy retains only in-frame clones and omits some. The table has approximately 50,000 clones, 89% seen once; the top ten hold roughly 5.3%. Time point in this sample: after dendritic cell vaccination, including at tumor progression/relapse. The sequences come from blood, collected after dendritic cell vaccination. All receptors come from a human donor with glioblastoma.

CDR3 region: CASSPGQGRLGKNIQYF. The CDR3 coding sequence is TGTGCCAGCAGCCCTGGACAGGGACGCCTCGGCAAAAACATTCAGTACTTC. The chain carries TRBV7-3 and TRBJ2-4; the match to TRBD1 covers 8 bases. CDR1 and CDR2 (germline): SGHTA, FQGTGA. This CDR3 contains 17 residues. Losses at the gene ends were 5 bases for V and 3 bases for J; bases not matched to a gene: 12.

The chain uses TRBV19 and TRBJ1-5; D is uncertain. The CDR3 sequence is 15 residues long. V dropped 3 bases and J dropped 0 bases, with 9 bases sitting between them. Germline V lookup: CDR1 LNHDA, CDR2 SQIVND (reference sequence). CDR3 amino acids: CASSMWPDSNQPQHF. The DNA for the CDR3 is TGTGCCAGTAGTATGTGGCCAGATAGCAATCAGCCCCAGCATTTT.

The chain couples TRBV6-8 to TRBJ1-5, with 7 bases fitting TRBD1. Germline V gene sequence: CDR1 MNHGY, CDR2 SAAAGT. The CDR3 has 16 residues. J gave up 1 base and V 8 bases, and 11 bases lay outside the gene matches. This chain's CDR3 is CASGFRGTESNQPQHF. In DNA, the CDR3 is TGTGCCAGCGGTTTCAGGGGGACAGAAAGCAATCAGCCCCAGCATTTT.

J is TRBJ1-3 and V is TRBV10-3; no reliable D call. CDR1 is ENHRY and CDR2 is SYGVKD in the germline V gene. Trimming removed 2 bases from V and 1 base from J, with 9 bases in between. The CDR3 extends over 15 amino acids. This chain's CDR3 is CAISEPRGSGNTIYF. The CDR3 coding sequence is TGTGCCATCAGTGAGCCGCGGGGTTCTGGAAACACCATATATTTT.

The V and J genes are TRBV15 and TRBJ2-7; D is possibly TRBD1 (7 bases). Germline-derived CDR1 and CDR2 are LNHNV and YYDKDF (reference sequence). This CDR3 contains 14 residues. V was cut by 2 bases and J by 5 bases, with 13 bases left in between. This CDR3 is CATSRRGDSHEQYF. CDR3 DNA sequence: TGTGCCACCAGCAGAAGGGGGGACAGCCACGAGCAGTACTTC.

The chain uses TRBV4-3 and TRBJ1-2, with 7 positions matching TRBD1. Germline V gene data show CDR1 as LGHNA and CDR2 as YSLEER. The CDR3 has 16 residues. The trim removed 3 bases at V and 0 bases at J, leaving 7 bases unmatched. The CDR3 region is CASSQINRGTNYGYTF. For the CDR3, the DNA is TGCGCCAGCAGCCAGATAAACAGGGGAACTAACTATGGCTACACCTTC.

V and J are TRBV5-1 and TRBJ2-5; TRBD2 agrees at 8 bases. CDR1 is SGHRS, CDR2 YFSETQ, per germline. The CDR3 contains 16 residues. V dropped 0 bases and J dropped 3; count of bases not matched to a gene: 7. CDR3 protein: CASSLVTSGKKETQYF. Written as DNA, the CDR3 is TGCGCCAGCAGCTTGGTAACTAGCGGCAAAAAAGAGACCCAGTACTTC.

The V and J genes are TRBV25-1 and TRBJ1-4; 9 nucleotides agree with TRBD1. Per the germline V gene, CDR1 is MGHDK and CDR2 is SYGVNS. After removal of 6 bases from V and 6 bases from J, the junction contained 5 bases not matched to a gene. There are 14 residues in the CDR3. CDR3 sequence reads: CASRGDRVHEKLFF. The CDR3 DNA follows: TGTGCCAGCAGGGGGGACAGGGTGCATGAAAAACTGTTTTTT.

This clone has just a few counts. The chain employs TRBV10-2 and TRBJ2-1; D gene unclear. CDR3 length: 14 residues. V lost 0 bases and J lost 6, with 9 bases in between. Germline V gives CDR1 WSHSY, CDR2 SAAADI. CDR3 protein: CASSESTLGNEQFF. As DNA, the CDR3 is TGCGCCAGCAGTGAGTCGACTCTGGGCAATGAGCAGTTCTTC.

The gene calls are TRBV7-3 and TRBJ2-3; 7 bases match TRBD1. V shed 5 bases and J 1 base; nucleotides not matched to a gene: 6. The germline CDR1 and CDR2 sequences are SGHTA and FQGTGA. The CDR3 totals 15 residues. In nucleotides, the CDR3 is TGTGCCAGCAGCCCACAGGGGATTGGCACAGATACGCAGTATTTT. Its protein product is CASSPQGIGTDTQYF.

This sequence joins TRBV29-1 and TRBJ2-7; 9 bases agree with TRBD1. The CDR3 consists of 14 residues. Looked up from germline, CDR1 is SQVTM and CDR2 is ANQGSEA. J was trimmed by 4 bases and V by 4 bases; bases with no gene match: 8. DNA for the CDR3: TGCAGCGTTGGGGGGCGGACAGGGGTATACGAGCAGTACTTC. Residues: CSVGGRTGVYEQYF.

J is TRBJ2-1 and V is TRBV30, with 9 positions matching TRBD1. Germline V gene sequence: CDR1 GTSNPN, CDR2 SVGIG (reference sequence). Trimming at V came to 2 bases and at J to 1 base, leaving 3 bases not matched to a gene. The CDR3 sequence is 15 residues long. The CDR3 DNA is TGTGCCTGGAGTTCAGGGACAGGGTCCTACAATGAGCAGTTCTTC. Amino acids: CAWSSGTGSYNEQFF.